This is a list of T cell receptor beta chains from one sample in a study of radiotherapy plus CTLA-4 blockade in lung cancer. The assay was immunoSEQ multiplex PCR, and TCRdb's table has in-frame clones only and misses some. This sample has tens of thousands of clones, with 70% to 90% found just once. Material: peripheral blood, obtained from a patient treated with radiotherapy plus ipilimumab. The receptor set was obtained from a human donor with non-small cell lung cancer that progressed on radiotherapy plus ipilimumab. CDR3s leave out the opening cysteine and the closing phenylalanine or tryptophan.

CDR3	V	J
ASTHTGAYGYT	TRBV7-2	TRBJ1-2
ASSHDRGEQY	TRBV4-3	TRBJ2-7
ATSPETEKLF	TRBV15	TRBJ1-4
ASSQFPPGGLEAF	TRBV23-1	TRBJ1-1
ASSEPYGGNTIY	TRBV19	TRBJ1-3
ASSMQAGVGNEQF	TRBV19	TRBJ2-1
ASSLEGAGYT	TRBV7-2	TRBJ1-2
ASSLESSGSTIY	TRBV7-9	TRBJ1-3
ASSTGPRGTEAF	TRBV5-4	TRBJ1-1
ASSYSGHSGNTIY	TRBV6-7	TRBJ1-3
ASSQELWTSLYEQY	TRBV4-3	TRBJ2-7
ASSEGATGSGNTIY	TRBV6-1	TRBJ1-3
ASSLRQNYNSPLH	TRBV7-2	TRBJ1-6
ASRGQHNEKLF	TRBV5-6	TRBJ1-4
ASRAGEDTGELF	TRBV6-6	TRBJ2-2
ASSPNGLNTEAF	TRBV18	TRBJ1-1
ASKRWGPRQETQY	TRBV6-5	TRBJ2-5
ASSTAGTGNNSPLH	TRBV2	TRBJ1-6
ASSSQGLGVTYEQY	TRBV5-1	TRBJ2-7
ASSLLMTGSGNTIY	TRBV7-8	TRBJ1-3
ASSPPLSPHSPLH	TRBV28	TRBJ1-6
AISDSGTAYEQY	TRBV10-3	TRBJ2-7
ASSTGDGQRDEKLF	TRBV10-1	TRBJ1-4
ASSPNSNQPQH	TRBV18	TRBJ1-5
ASSYRRPSSYNEQF	TRBV6-5	TRBJ2-1
AIRSGMTDTQY	TRBV10-3	TRBJ2-3
ASSFWGAEYSYEQY	TRBV5-4	TRBJ2-7
ASRPTGFGGYT	TRBV27	TRBJ1-2
AWSVRPLAEAF	TRBV30	TRBJ1-1
ASSRNRDGPGELF	TRBV18	TRBJ2-2
ASSLEGAGEGVANQPQH	TRBV5-1	TRBJ1-5
AWLPSDRARNIQY	TRBV30	TRBJ2-4
ASSLGEGLYGYT	TRBV5-1	TRBJ1-2
ASSLQWALNSPLH	TRBV7-2	TRBJ1-6
ASSLGLAERTDTQY	TRBV7-2	TRBJ2-3
ASSRGQGYYEQY	TRBV5-6	NA
AWSWAGGPDTQY	TRBV30	TRBJ2-3
ASSLGVAGGKDEQF	TRBV11-3	TRBJ2-1
ASSFQGWTNEKLF	TRBV5-1	TRBJ1-4
ASSPDRGGEAF	TRBV7-2	TRBJ1-1
ASGLGTSGSFRASTDTQY	TRBV12-5	TRBJ2-3
ASSPQGGNQPQH	TRBV18	TRBJ1-5
ASTSPGQGTYEQY	TRBV6-6	TRBJ2-7
ASRPTGVGEQF	TRBV27	TRBJ2-1
ASSDPGRKYEQY	TRBV6-1	TRBJ2-7
ASNVNGPTYEQY	TRBV11-2	TRBJ2-7
ATGQGTYEQY	TRBV30	TRBJ2-7
ASSVEGRNNYGYT	TRBV9	TRBJ1-2
ASSPRTSGSGTGELF	TRBV5-1	TRBJ2-2
ASLTGLTEAF	TRBV6-1	TRBJ1-1
ASSPGLAGPTGELF	TRBV5-1	TRBJ2-2
ASSLGVTEAF	TRBV28	TRBJ1-1
ASSLVSGTYNEQF	TRBV11-3	TRBJ2-1
ASSPLSSEQY	TRBV2	TRBJ2-7